This T cell receptor beta chain was captured in a study of neurological immune-mediated disorders. In this sample, this clonotype turned up many times. Synthesis of cDNA was performed by 5'RACE using 10-nucleotide random UMIs. From 15-18 subjects, over 170 million TCR-beta sequences were obtained in each sequencing run. A single record per CDR3 protein comes from TCRdb applying MiXCR to the 5' RACE reads. The data contain about 40,000 distinct CDR3 sequences, roughly 2.5% of them singletons. The clonotype originates from a man aged 45-60 years with multiple sclerosis. Sequenced sample: PBMCs.

The CDR3, as DNA: TGTGCCAGCAGCCAAGGGACAGGGGGCGCAGATACGCAGTATTTT. Translated: CASSQGTGGADTQYF. The gene calls are TRBV3-1 and TRBJ2-3; TRBD1 matches 11 bases. Germline CDR1 and CDR2: LGHDT and YNNKEL (reference sequence). The V and J ends lost 1 base and 4 bases, in that order; junction bases with no gene match: 1. CDR3 length equals 15 residues.